This TCR beta chain was observed in a study of CD8+CD57+ T cells in acquired aplastic anemia. Study in general: The average for DNA from sorted CD4+ and CD8+ cells was roughly 3 ug. Study results and limitations: Patients and controls were not found to differ significantly in CD8+ Simpson's diversity. Sharing between patients and controls was observed for 25 to 30 CD8+ CDR3 sequences.

The CDR3 runs to 16 residues. Germline loops: CDR1 SGHDN, CDR2 FVKESK. Trimming cost V 3 bases and J 6 bases, with 19 bases left between them. This clonotype has just a few counts. Its antigen is undetermined. Genomic DNA, the template, was used for profiling of the TCR beta VDJ and CDR3. Using its own MiXCR run on the reads, TCRdb lists one record per CDR3 protein. The table records roughly 240,000 distinct CDR3 sequences, 47% of them present only once. Previously, flow cytometry had revealed CD8+CD57+ cell expansion in the patients chosen for sequencing. At the time of blood sampling, patients had not yet received any therapy.

This receptor was obtained from a human donor with aplastic anemia. Sequenced: sorted CD4+, CD8+, or CD8+CD57+ T cells (not recorded which) from PBMCs. This rearrangement joins TRBV14 to TRBJ2-3; tentatively, D is TRBD2 (7 bases). The CDR3 DNA sequence: TGTGCCAGCAGCCACTCTTTCGCGGGGGCTGGCGATACGCAGTATTTT. Translated: CASSHSFAGAGDTQYF.